A single sample is the source of the 13 T cell receptor beta chains below, sequenced in a study of shared clonotypes between healthy human individuals. This table comes from immunoSEQ multiplex PCR, and its TCRdb copy is limited to in-frame clones, with some not included. Among 2 million to 2.5 million clones listed, 95% were seen once. The specimen was naive CD4+ T cells sorted from blood. The sample's subset: CD45RA+ positively selected. These receptors originate from a young man in good health.

The V and J genes are TRBV19 and TRBJ1-5; the match to TRBD1 covers 8 bases. Looked up from germline, CDR1 is LNHDA and CDR2 is SQIVND (reference sequence). V was clipped by 5 bases and J by 10 bases; unmatched bases: 10. There are 14 residues in the CDR3. CDR3 nucleotides: TGTGCCAGTAGTCCCCGGGACAGGTTCCAACCCCAGCATTTT. Protein: CASSPRDRFQPQHF.

The rearrangement joins TRBV6-1 to TRBJ2-5, with 11 bases matching TRBD2. Losses at the gene ends were 10 bases for V and 1 base for J; bases not matched to a gene: 5. The V gene's germline CDR1 is MNHNS and CDR2 SASEGT. This CDR3 region has 14 residues. CDR3 bases: TGTGCCATCAGGACTAGCGGGTCCCAAGAGACCCAGTACTTC. The encoded protein is CAIRTSGSQETQYF.

The chain recombines TRBV6-1 with TRBJ1-2; TRBD1 matches 8 bases. Germline-derived CDR1 and CDR2 are MNHNS and SASEGT. With V trimmed by 2 bases and J by 3 bases, 2 bases remained unmatched. This CDR3 has 14 residues. The CDR3 DNA reads TGTGCCAGCAGTGAAATGGACAGGGACTATGGCTACACCTTC. Translated: CASSEMDRDYGYTF.

The V call is TRBV19, the J call TRBJ1-2; D not resolved. This CDR3 has 15 residues. V dropped 7 bases and J dropped 0 bases, with 15 bases sitting between them. From germline, CDR1 is LNHDA and CDR2 SQIVND (reference sequence). The CDR3 protein is CASTKEPRANYGYTF. The CDR3 DNA is TGTGCCAGTACCAAAGAGCCGAGAGCTAACTATGGCTACACCTTC.

This clone was seen once. This chain joins TRBV5-3 and TRBJ1-4; 7 bases map to TRBD1. TRBV5-3 has ORF status, its function being uncertain. The ends lost 3 bases at V and 4 bases at J; junction bases unmatched: 9. CDR3 length: 16 amino acids. This chain's CDR3 is CARSSGRGDSNEKLFF. The CDR3 bases are TGTGCCAGAAGCTCTGGAAGGGGGGACAGTAATGAAAAACTGTTTTTT.

This sequence joins TRBV30 and TRBJ2-7; no definite D call. This CDR3 comprises 14 residues. V gave up 4 bases and J gave up 2 bases, with 15 bases separating them. Germline CDR1 and CDR2: GTSNPN and SVGIG (reference sequence). The CDR3 sequence: CAWTDPGGTYEQYF. CDR3 DNA: TGTGCCTGGACCGACCCCGGTGGAACCTACGAGCAGTACTTC.

This rearrangement joins TRBV30 to TRBJ2-7; perhaps TRBD2 as D (5 bases). Between the trimmed V and J ends, which lost 7 bases and 1 base, there was a span of 11 bases. The germline CDR1 and CDR2 sequences are GTSNPN and SVGIG (reference sequence). This CDR3 is 12 amino acids long. This chain's CDR3 is CASRGTSYEQYF. In nucleotides, the CDR3 is TGTGCCTCCCGGGGAACATCCTACGAGCAGTACTTC.

A note on this clone: The same CDR3 also results from other DNA sequences found in this sample. The chain recombines TRBV6-5 with TRBJ2-5; D is uncertain. The V end lost 6 bases, the J end lost 5 bases, and 7 bases lay between the germline ends. Germline CDR1 is MNHEY and CDR2 is SVGAGI. There are 11 residues in the CDR3. CDR3 region: CASSQGETQYF. The CDR3 DNA reads TGTGCCAGCAGCCAAGGGGAGACCCAGTACTTC.

CDR3 in amino acids: CASESGAVYEQYF. The CDR3, as DNA: TGTGCCAGCGAATCAGGGGCAGTCTACGAGCAGTACTTC. V usage is TRBV28 and J usage is TRBJ2-7, with D possibly being TRBD1 (6 bases). The CDR3 has 13 residues. CDR1 MDHEN and CDR2 SYDVKM come from the germline V gene. V was cut by 8 bases and J by 3 bases, with 14 bases left in between.

This chain's CDR3 is CASRQGFGEKLFF. CDR3 DNA sequence: TGTGCCTCCCGTCAGGGGTTCGGTGAAAAACTGTTTTTT. The chain combines TRBV15 with TRBJ1-4, with D perhaps matching TRBD1 (6 bases). V lost 11 bases and J 7 bases, leaving 17 bases between the germline ends. The CDR3 sequence is 13 residues long. The V gene's germline CDR1 is LNHNV and CDR2 YYDKDF (reference sequence).

This clone was seen a few times. The rearrangement uses TRBV7-9 and TRBJ1-1; D is undetermined. Germline lookup yields CDR1 SEHNR and CDR2 FQNEAQ (reference sequence). V dropped 6 bases and J dropped 7 bases, with 6 bases sitting between them. CDR3 length equals 10 residues. The CDR3 loop reads CASRPFEAFF. CDR3 in DNA: TGTGCCAGCAGGCCCTTTGAAGCTTTCTTT.

The chain joins TRBV7-2 to TRBJ1-6; 8 nucleotides agree with TRBD1. The germline CDR1 and CDR2 sequences are SGHTA and FQGNSA. The CDR3 contains 15 residues. Losses at the gene ends were 5 bases for V and 7 bases for J; bases not matched to a gene: 7. The CDR3 sequence: CASSTQGAGNSPLHF. CDR3 coding DNA: TGTGCCAGCAGCACTCAGGGGGCAGGCAATTCACCCCTCCACTTT.

The CDR3 here is CASRPGQGTDTQYF. The CDR3 nucleotides are TGCGCCAGCAGGCCGGGACAGGGTACAGATACGCAGTATTTT. The V and J genes are TRBV5-1 and TRBJ2-3; 9 positions agree with TRBD1. V lost 5 bases and J lost 3; bases outside the gene matches: 4. The CDR3 is made up of 14 amino acids. Germline CDR1 SGHRS, CDR2 YFSETQ.